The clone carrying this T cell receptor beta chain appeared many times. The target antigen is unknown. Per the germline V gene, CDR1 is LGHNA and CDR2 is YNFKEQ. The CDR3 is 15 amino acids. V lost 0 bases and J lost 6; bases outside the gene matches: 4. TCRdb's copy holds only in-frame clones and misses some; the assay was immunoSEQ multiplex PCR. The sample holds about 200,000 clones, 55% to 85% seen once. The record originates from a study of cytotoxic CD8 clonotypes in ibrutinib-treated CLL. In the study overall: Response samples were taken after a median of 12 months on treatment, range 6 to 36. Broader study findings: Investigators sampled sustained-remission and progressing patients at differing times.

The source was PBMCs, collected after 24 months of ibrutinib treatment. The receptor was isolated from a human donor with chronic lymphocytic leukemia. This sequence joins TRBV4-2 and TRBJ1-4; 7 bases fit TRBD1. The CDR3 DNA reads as TGTGCCAGCAGCCAAGATCTAGGGGGCTATGAAAAACTGTTTTTT. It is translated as CASSQDLGGYEKLFF.